These 11 T cell receptor beta chains were sequenced from one sample in a study of cytomegalovirus exposure and HLA in healthy donors. Researchers ran the PCR with 60 Vbeta and 13 Jbeta primers. Profiled with immunoSEQ multiplex PCR; TCRdb holds only in-frame clones, not every one. This sample carries 110,000 or so clones, roughly 77% of them seen once, and the ten largest clones take 4.5% to 5%. Sequencing was performed on PBMCs. Every receptor here comes from a man aged 45-65 years in good health and CMV-seropositive.

In regard to this clone: At one boundary the junction diverges from the germline segment, which might be a read error. The genes are TRBV28 and TRBJ2-6, with 8 bases fitting TRBD1. Germline assignment: CDR1 MDHEN and CDR2 SYDVKM. The CDR3 loop spans 14 amino acids. The CDR3 is CASRPTQAGTGFSF. The DNA for the CDR3 is TGTGCCAGCAGGCCCACCCAAGCCGGGACAGGATTTTCTTTC.

This chain connects TRBV9 to TRBJ2-1, with D perhaps TRBD2 (7 bases). This CDR3 is 14 amino acids long. V was clipped by 4 bases and J by 8 bases, with 16 bases between them. From germline, CDR1 is SGDLS and CDR2 YYNGEE. DNA of the CDR3: TGTGCCAGCAGCCGGACTTCGGGGGGCCATGAGCAGTTCTTC. This sequence encodes CASSRTSGGHEQFF.

V gene TRBV29-1 combines with J gene TRBJ1-2, with 7 bases that match TRBD1. V lost 7 bases, J lost 4 bases, and 6 bases stayed unmatched. Germline V CDR1 and CDR2: SQVTM, ANQGSEA. The CDR3 is 12 amino acids. As DNA, the CDR3 is TGCAGCGCCGGGGGGGACAGCTATGGCTACACCTTC. This translates into CSAGGDSYGYTF.

This clone was detected once. CDR3 sequence: CASSERAGQGKETQYF. The DNA of the CDR3 is TGTGCCAGCAGTGAAAGGGCGGGACAGGGGAAGGAGACCCAGTACTTC. The gene calls are TRBV6-1 and TRBJ2-5; 10 nucleotides align to TRBD1. Per the germline V gene, CDR1 is MNHNS and CDR2 is SASEGT. Trimming cost V 2 bases and J 5 bases; bases outside gene matches: 8. CDR3 length: 16 residues.

The chain combines TRBV5-1 with TRBJ1-3; D gene unclear. The V end was cut by 0 bases, the J end by 4 bases, with 14 bases between. The CDR3 spans 16 residues. CDR1 and CDR2 from the germline V gene are SGHRS and YFSETQ. The chain's CDR3 is CASSLETSSRGNTIYF. CDR3 DNA sequence: TGCGCCAGCAGCTTGGAAACGAGTTCCAGGGGAAACACCATATATTTT.

The gene calls are TRBV30 and TRBJ2-2, with 8 positions matching TRBD1. The germline CDR1 and CDR2 sequences are GTSNPN and SVGIG (reference sequence). The trim removed 4 bases at V and 3 bases at J, leaving 13 bases unmatched. The CDR3 runs to 17 residues. The CDR3 protein is CAWTRMGAGGDTGELFF. The CDR3 DNA reads as TGTGCCTGGACTAGAATGGGGGCAGGGGGCGACACCGGGGAGCTGTTTTTT.

The V and J genes are TRBV5-1 and TRBJ1-2; D is unclear. V shed 1 base and J shed 5 bases, with 6 bases lying between them. Looked up from germline, CDR1 is SGHRS and CDR2 is YFSETQ. The CDR3 contains 12 residues. The CDR3 here is CASSLLGYGYTF. The CDR3 coding sequence is TGCGCCAGCAGCTTGCTCGGGTATGGCTACACCTTC.

The chain uses TRBV4-2 and TRBJ1-3; possibly TRBD1 for D (5 bases). V was clipped by 0 bases and J by 5 bases, with 14 bases between them. Germline assignment: CDR1 LGHNA and CDR2 YNFKEQ. CDR3 length equals 16 residues. CDR3 sequence: CASSQDAQERRNTIYF. The CDR3 region has the DNA TGTGCCAGCAGCCAAGATGCACAGGAAAGAAGAAACACCATATATTTT.

This chain links TRBV5-1 with TRBJ1-4; no clear D. The V end was cut by 0 bases, the J end by 5 bases, with 8 bases between. Germline V gene lookup returns CDR1 SGHRS and CDR2 YFSETQ. The CDR3 length is 14 residues. CDR3 sequence (DNA): TGCGCCAGCAGCTTGGGGCTAGCGAATGAAAAACTGTTTTTT. Translating gives CASSLGLANEKLFF. Supplemented by reference TRBV5-1 and TRBJ1-4, the full variable domain reads KAGVTQTPRYLIKTRGQQVTLSCSPISGHRSVSWYQQTPGQGLQFLFEYFSETQRNKGNFPGRFSGRQFSNSRSEMNVSTLELGDSALYLCASSLGLANEKLFFGSGTQLSVL.

This clone came up once. The J gene is TRBJ1-1, the V gene TRBV27; D ambiguous. This CDR3 spans 14 amino acids. CDR1 is MNHEY and CDR2 is SMNVEV in the germline V gene (reference sequence). V lost 4 bases to trimming and J lost 1 base, with 10 bases between them. The CDR3 coding sequence is TGTGCCAGCAGTTCCCCGGCAGGGAACACTGAAGCTTTCTTT. Encoded protein: CASSSPAGNTEAFF.

V and J are TRBV6-5 and TRBJ1-5; D ambiguous. Germline V gene sequence: CDR1 MNHEY, CDR2 SVGAGI. The ends were cut back, 4 bases at V and 4 bases at J, with 14 bases in the middle. CDR3 length equals 15 residues. The CDR3 protein is CASSFSAGLNQPQHF. The DNA for the CDR3 is TGTGCCAGCAGTTTCTCAGCTGGTCTTAATCAGCCCCAGCATTTT.